This TCR beta chain was identified in a study of T cells in Graves' hyperthyroidism and ophthalmopathy (dated by TCRdb to the late 2010s). For the study in its entirety: Peripheral blood was collected at initial diagnosis, before any treatment. Once sampling was done, hyperthyroidism patients were given methimazole at a starting dose of 30 mg daily, whereas ophthalmopathy patients were given high-dose intravenous methylprednisolone. The paper reports TCR Vbeta CDR3 sequencing of roughly 140 peripheral blood samples: under 45 ophthalmopathy, over 70 hyperthyroidism and around 17 progressor patients. The 100 discovery patients were divided at random into training and test sets in a 7:3 ratio. To identify distinguishing TCR V-J signatures, a discovery cohort of 90 to 100 patients was used, comprising 43 with Graves' ophthalmopathy and around 57 with stable Graves' hyperthyroidism. In about 6 Graves' hyperthyroidism patients, the study also compared T-cell repertoires from thyroid tissue with T-cell repertoires from blood. An independent validation cohort of some 18 hyperthyroidism patients and 17 patients who later progressed to ophthalmopathy tested prospective prediction of ophthalmopathy.

This clonotype was detected many times. Its target antigen remains unknown. No much larger clone exists at a distance of one base, and base qualities are not known. Study-wide findings and limitations: Sample size was not statistically predetermined, and investigators were not blinded to group allocation. A 13 V-J signature model separated ophthalmopathy from stable hyperthyroidism, with about 90% sensitivity and 81.08% specificity in cross-validation and 80%/75% in testing. Most expanded thyroid clonotypes (frequency above 0.001) were also detected in blood, suggesting blood repertoires may reflect thyroid immune responses. In validation, the model predicted progression to ophthalmopathy a median of roughly 6.2 months before onset, with about 71% sensitivity and 72.22% specificity.

The TCR beta CDR3 regions were amplified from the RNA transcripts. The first round of RT-PCR for the TCR CDR3 was performed with the HTBI primer set and the Qiagen OneStep RT-PCR kit. A second multiplex PCR round built the libraries, followed by size selection and purification. Sequencing of the libraries was done on an Illumina HiSeq2000 using paired-end 100 bp reads. Under the source paper's analysis protocol: SOAPnuke was used to process the raw data, with reads discarded if the reads contained adapters or uncalled bases, had a mean Phred below 15, or lacked an exact constant-primer or identifier match. COPE v1.2.5 was used to merge high-quality paired reads, and clonotypes were defined as unique nucleotide sequences. MiTCR v1.1 was used to align clonotypes to the IMGT TRBV, TRBD and TRBJ reference segments. Only V-J combinations with frequency above 0.0001, covering 99% to 99.2% of repertoires, were analysed. The TCS score was defined as the ratio of F50 (clonal expansion) to E x V (chaos), calculated using BLOSUM62-based TCRdist between CDR3 peptides within each V-J. Welch's t-statistics and random forest reduced 450 to 600 V-J features to 10 to 15, which were used in a naive Bayes classifier (R e1071). Starting from the raw public reads, TCRdb applied fastp trimming at Q25, assembled clones with MiXCR and retained in-frame beta chains. Each CDR3 protein gets just one entry, which takes the most common genes and DNA from the rows behind it. These V and J calls rely on TCRdb rather than the paper's analysis. Here the sample has around 420,000 distinct CDR3 sequences; 15% to 17% occur a single time. The top ten hold roughly 8% of the sample.

A patient counted as having stable Graves' hyperthyroidism if no progression to ophthalmopathy occurred over 18 months of follow-up. Hyperthyroidism patients were aged 18 to 65 years and newly diagnosed, with disease duration of less than 2 months. Patients with uncontrolled infections, other autoimmune diseases, pregnancy or lactation were excluded. Diagnoses were based on clinical symptoms, serum thyroxine and TRAb, thyroid ultrasound and orbital computed tomography. PBMCs were separated from approximately 10 ml of fresh peripheral blood using Ficoll-Paque density gradient centrifugation. Total RNA was extracted with Trizol reagent, and quality was checked on an Agilent 2100 Bioanalyzer. The sample taken for sequencing was blood. The TCR originated in a young woman with Graves' hyperthyroidism.

The base sequence is TGCAGTGCTAATGTGGGTAGCGGACCCTACGAGCAGTACTTC. Translated, it gives CSANVGSGPYEQYF. The chain joins TRBV20-1 to TRBJ2-7; TRBD2 is perhaps the D gene, given 6 matching bases. The CDR3, from cysteine to phenylalanine, totals 14 residues. CDR3 DNA is the only sequence kept; it has 42 bases, read in frame from the first base. The germline V gene (reference sequence) supplies CDR1 DFQATT and CDR2 SNEGSKA. The junction carries 15 bases between V and J, which are trimmed by 4 bases and 2 bases respectively.